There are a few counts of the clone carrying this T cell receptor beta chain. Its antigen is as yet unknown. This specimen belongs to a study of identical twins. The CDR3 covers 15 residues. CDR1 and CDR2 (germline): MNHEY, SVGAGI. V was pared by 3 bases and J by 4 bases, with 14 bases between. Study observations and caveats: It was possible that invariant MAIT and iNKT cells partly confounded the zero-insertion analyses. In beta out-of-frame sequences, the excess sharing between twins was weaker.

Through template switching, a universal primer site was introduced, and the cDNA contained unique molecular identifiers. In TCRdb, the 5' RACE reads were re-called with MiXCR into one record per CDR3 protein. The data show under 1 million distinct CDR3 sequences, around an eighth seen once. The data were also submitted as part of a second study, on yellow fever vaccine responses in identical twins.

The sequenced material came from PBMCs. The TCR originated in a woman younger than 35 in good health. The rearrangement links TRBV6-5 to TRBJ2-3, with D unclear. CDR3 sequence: CASSYLDQMADTQYF. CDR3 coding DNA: TGTGCCAGCAGTTATCTGGATCAAATGGCAGATACGCAGTATTTT.